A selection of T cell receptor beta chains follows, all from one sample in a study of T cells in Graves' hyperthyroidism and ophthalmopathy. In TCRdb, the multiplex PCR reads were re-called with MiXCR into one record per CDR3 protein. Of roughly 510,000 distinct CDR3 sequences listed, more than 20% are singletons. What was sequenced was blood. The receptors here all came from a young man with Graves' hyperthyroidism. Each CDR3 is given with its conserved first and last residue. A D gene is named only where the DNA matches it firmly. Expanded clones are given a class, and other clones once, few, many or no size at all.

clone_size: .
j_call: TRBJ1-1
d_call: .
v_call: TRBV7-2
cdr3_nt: TGTGCCAGCAGCTTAGCCACAGGGAACACTGAAGCTTGCTTT
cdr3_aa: CASSLATGNTEACF

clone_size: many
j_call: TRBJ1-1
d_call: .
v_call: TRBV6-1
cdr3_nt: TGTGCCAGCAGCCCAGGGAAGGGTCGTAAATCTGAAGCTTTCTTT
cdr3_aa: CASSPGKGRKSEAFF

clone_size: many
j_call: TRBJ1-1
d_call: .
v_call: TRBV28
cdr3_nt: TGTGCCAGCAGTTCCAATTCTGGGGGGACTGAAGCTTTCTTT
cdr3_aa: CASSSNSGGTEAFF

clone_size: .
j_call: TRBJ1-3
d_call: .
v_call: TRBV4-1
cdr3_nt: TGCGCCAGCAGCCAAGATAGGGGGTCATCTGGAAACACCATATATTTT
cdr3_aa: CASSQDRGSSGNTIYF

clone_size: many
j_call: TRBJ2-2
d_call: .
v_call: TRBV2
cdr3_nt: TGTGCCAGCAGCACCACAGGGAGAGGGTACACCGGGGAGCTGTTTTTT
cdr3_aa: CASSTTGRGYTGELFF

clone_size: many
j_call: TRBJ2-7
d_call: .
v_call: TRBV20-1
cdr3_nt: TGCAGTGCTAGAGATCCAGCCACCCTGAGCTCCTACGAGCAGTACTTC
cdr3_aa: CSARDPATLSSYEQYF

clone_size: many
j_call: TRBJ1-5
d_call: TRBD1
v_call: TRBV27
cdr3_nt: TGTGCCAGCAGTCCTCGGACAGGATTGGGGCAGCCCCAGCATTTT
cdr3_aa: CASSPRTGLGQPQHF

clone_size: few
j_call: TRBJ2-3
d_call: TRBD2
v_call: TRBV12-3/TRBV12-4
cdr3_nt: TGTGCCAGCAGTTTGCGGGGGGTTAGCACAGATACGCAGTATTTT
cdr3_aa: CASSLRGVSTDTQYF

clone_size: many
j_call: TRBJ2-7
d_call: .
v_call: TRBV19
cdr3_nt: TGTGCCAGTAGTATAACAGACAGAGCCTACGAGCAGTACTTC
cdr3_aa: CASSITDRAYEQYF

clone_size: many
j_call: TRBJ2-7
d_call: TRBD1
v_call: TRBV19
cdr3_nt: TGTGCCAGTAGTATTGGCTTAGGACAGGCTTCGTCCTACGAGCAGTACTTC
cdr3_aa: CASSIGLGQASSYEQYF

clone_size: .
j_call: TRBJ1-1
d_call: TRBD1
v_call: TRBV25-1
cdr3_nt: TGTGCCAGCGCGGGACAGGGGTCTACTGAAGCTTTCTTT
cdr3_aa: CASAGQGSTEAFF

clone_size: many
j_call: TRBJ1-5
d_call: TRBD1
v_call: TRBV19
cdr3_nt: TGTGCCAGCGCCGAGGGGGCCGGAACAAATCAGCCCCAGCATTTT
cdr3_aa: CASAEGAGTNQPQHF

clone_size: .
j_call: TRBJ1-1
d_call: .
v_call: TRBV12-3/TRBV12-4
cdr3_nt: TGTGCCAGCAGCTTAGTAGGGGTGGACACTGAAGCTTTCTTT
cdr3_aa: CASSLVGVDTEAFF

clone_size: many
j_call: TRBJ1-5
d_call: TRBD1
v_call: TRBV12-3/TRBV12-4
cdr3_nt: TGTGCCAGCAGACAGGGGACTGGCAATCAGCCCCAGCATTTT
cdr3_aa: CASRQGTGNQPQHF

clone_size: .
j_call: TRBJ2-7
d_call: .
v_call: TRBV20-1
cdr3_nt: TGCAGTGCTAGAGATAGACTCAGGAGCTCCTACGAGCAGTACTTC
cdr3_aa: CSARDRLRSSYEQYF

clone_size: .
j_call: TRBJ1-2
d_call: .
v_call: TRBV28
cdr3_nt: TGTGCCAGCAGTCCGCCACTTTTGGGACGGCGTAACTATGGCTACACCTTC
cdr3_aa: CASSPPLLGRRNYGYTF

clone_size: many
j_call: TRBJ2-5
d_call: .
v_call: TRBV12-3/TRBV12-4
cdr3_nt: TGTGCCAGCAGTTTTCGCGAGACCCAGTACTTC
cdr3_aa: CASSFRETQYF

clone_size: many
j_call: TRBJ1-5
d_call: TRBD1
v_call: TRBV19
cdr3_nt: TGTGCCAGTAGTATAAAGGACAGGGCCCCCCAGCAGCATTTT
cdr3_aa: CASSIKDRAPQQHF

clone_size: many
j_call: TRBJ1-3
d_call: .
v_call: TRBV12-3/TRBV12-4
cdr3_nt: TGTGCCAGCAGTTTACCCAGCAATGGAAACACCATATATTTT
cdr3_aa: CASSLPSNGNTIYF

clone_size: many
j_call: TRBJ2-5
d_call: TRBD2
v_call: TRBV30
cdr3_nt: TGTGCCTGGAGTGTACGGGCTAGCGGGGTACAAGAGACCCAGTACTTC
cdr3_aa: CAWSVRASGVQETQYF

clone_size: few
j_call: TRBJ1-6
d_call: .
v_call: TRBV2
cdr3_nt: TGTGCCACCACCCCTGGGCAGGATCTATCCCTCCCCCTCCACTTT
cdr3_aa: CATTPGQDLSLPLHF

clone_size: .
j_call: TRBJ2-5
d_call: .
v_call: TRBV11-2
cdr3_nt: TGTGCCAGCAGCGCCGTGGGGGACCTCGGGGCCCAGTACTTC
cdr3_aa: CASSAVGDLGAQYF

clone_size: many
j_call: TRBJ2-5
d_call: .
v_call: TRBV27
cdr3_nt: TGTGCCAGCAGTTTGGGTAGGATAGAGACCCAGTACTTC
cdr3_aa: CASSLGRIETQYF

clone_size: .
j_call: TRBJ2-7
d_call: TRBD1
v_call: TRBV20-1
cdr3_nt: TGCAGTGCTAGCCAGCGGGACAGGGGAACCTACGAGCAGTACTTC
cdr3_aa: CSASQRDRGTYEQYF

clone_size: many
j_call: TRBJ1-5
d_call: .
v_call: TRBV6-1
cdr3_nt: TGTGCCAGCAGTGAAGGGGCAGCCTGGGATCAGCCCCAGCATTTT
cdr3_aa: CASSEGAAWDQPQHF

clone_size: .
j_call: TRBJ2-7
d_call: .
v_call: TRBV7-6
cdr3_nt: TGTGCCAGCAGCTTAGCCCCCGGGACAATATCCTACGAGCAGTACTTC
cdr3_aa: CASSLAPGTISYEQYF

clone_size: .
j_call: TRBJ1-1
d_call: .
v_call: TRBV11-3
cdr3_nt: TGTGCCAGCAGCAAGGGGGAGGGCTTTGAAGCTTTCTTT
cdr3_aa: CASSKGEGFEAFF

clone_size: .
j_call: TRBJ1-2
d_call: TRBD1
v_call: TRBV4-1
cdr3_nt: TGCGCCAGCAGCCAAGGGGTTTTAAGGGGGCTGCACTATGGCTACACCTTC
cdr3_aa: CASSQGVLRGLHYGYTF

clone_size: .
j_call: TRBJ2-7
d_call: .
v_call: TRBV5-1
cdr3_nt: TGCGCCAGCAGTGACGGGGGATCCTCCTACGAGCAGTACTTC
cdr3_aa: CASSDGGSSYEQYF

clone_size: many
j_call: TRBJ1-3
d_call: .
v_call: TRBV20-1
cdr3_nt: TGCAGTGCTAGAGATCGTGCCAGCTCTGGAAACACCATATATTTT
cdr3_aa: CSARDRASSGNTIYF

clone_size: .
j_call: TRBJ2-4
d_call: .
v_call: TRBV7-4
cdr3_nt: TGTGCCAGCAGCTTAGGGACACCGTATTTAGCCAAAAACATTCAGTACTTC
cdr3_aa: CASSLGTPYLAKNIQYF

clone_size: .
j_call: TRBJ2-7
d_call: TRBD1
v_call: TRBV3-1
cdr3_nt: TGTGCCAGCAGCCAAGATTCCCCGACAGGGATGGGCTCCTACGAGCAGTACTTC
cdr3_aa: CASSQDSPTGMGSYEQYF

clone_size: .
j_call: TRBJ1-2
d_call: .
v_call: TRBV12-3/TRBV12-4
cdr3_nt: TGTGCCAGCAGTTCGAGGACAAGCTATGGCTACACCTTC
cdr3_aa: CASSSRTSYGYTF

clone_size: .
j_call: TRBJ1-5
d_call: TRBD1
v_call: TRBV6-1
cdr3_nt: TGTGCCAGCTCACCCGCAGGGGGCCTGTGGCCCCAGCATTTT
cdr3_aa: CASSPAGGLWPQHF

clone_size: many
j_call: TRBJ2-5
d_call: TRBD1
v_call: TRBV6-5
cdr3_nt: TGTGCCAGCAGTTACTCAGGGGGCGGACAAGAGACCCAGTACTTC
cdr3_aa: CASSYSGGGQETQYF

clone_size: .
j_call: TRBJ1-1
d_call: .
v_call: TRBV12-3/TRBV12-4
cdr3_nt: TGTGCCAGCAGTTTAGCCAACCCCTACACTGAAGCTTTCTTT
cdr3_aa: CASSLANPYTEAFF

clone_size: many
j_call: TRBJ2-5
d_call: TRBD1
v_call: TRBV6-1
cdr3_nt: TGTGCCAGCAGCAACAGGGGGGAGACCCAGTACTTC
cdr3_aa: CASSNRGETQYF

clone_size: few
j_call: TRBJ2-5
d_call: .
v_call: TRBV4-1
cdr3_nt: TGCGCCAGCAGCCAAGTCATGGGAGAGACCCAGTACTTC
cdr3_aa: CASSQVMGETQYF

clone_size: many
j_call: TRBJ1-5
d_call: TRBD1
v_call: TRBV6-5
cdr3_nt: TGTGCCAGCAGTTACTCCGGGACAGGGGGTAGCAATCAGCCCCAGCATTTT
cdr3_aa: CASSYSGTGGSNQPQHF

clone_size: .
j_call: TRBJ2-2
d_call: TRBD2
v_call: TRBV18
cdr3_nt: TGTGCCAGCTCACCACCTAGCGGGGCCTCGAACACCGGGGAGCTGTTTTTT
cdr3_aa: CASSPPSGASNTGELFF

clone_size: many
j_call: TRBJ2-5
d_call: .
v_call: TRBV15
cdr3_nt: TGTGCCACCAGCGTCACGACCGGGGGGACCCAGTACTTC
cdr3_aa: CATSVTTGGTQYF

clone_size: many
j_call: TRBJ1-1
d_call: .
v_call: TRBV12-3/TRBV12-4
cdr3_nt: TGTGCCAGCAGTTTAAGGGATGGTACCACTGAAGCTTTCTTT
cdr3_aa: CASSLRDGTTEAFF

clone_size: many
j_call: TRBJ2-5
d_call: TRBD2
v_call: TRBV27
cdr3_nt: TGTGCCAGCAGTCCCGCCTTGGCGGGGGTGGAGACCCAGTACTTC
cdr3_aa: CASSPALAGVETQYF

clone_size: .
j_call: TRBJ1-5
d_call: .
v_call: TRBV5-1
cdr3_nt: TGCGCCAGCAGATTGGACGGTCGCAATCAGCCCCAGCATTTT
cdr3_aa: CASRLDGRNQPQHF

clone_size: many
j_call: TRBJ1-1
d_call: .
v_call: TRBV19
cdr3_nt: TGTGCCAGTAGTATCAGGAGCGGCCGAGGGAACACTGAAGCTTTCTTT
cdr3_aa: CASSIRSGRGNTEAFF

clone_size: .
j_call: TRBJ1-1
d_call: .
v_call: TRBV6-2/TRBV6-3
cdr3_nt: TGTGCCAGCAGTTATGCTCGGCATGGGGGTCTAATGAACACTGAAGCTTTCTTT
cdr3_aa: CASSYARHGGLMNTEAFF

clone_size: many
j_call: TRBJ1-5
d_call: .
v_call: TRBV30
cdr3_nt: TGTGCCTGGAGCTTAGGAGAGAATCAGCCCCAGCATTTT
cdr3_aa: CAWSLGENQPQHF

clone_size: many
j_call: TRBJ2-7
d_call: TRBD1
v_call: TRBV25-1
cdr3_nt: TGTGCCAGCAGTGTACAGGGGTCCGTAAACCACGAGCAGTACTTC
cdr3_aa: CASSVQGSVNHEQYF

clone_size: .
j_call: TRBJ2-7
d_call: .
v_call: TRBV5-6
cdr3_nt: TGTGCCAGCAGCTTCGGTGAGAGGGGAGCTTACGAGCAGTACTTC
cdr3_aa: CASSFGERGAYEQYF

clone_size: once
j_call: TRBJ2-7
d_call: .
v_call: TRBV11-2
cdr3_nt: TGTGCCAGCAGCGCAATGGGCGAGCAGTACTTC
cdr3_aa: CASSAMGEQYF

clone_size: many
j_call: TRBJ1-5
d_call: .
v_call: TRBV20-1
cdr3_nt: TGCAGTGCGGCAAGGGAAGCTCAGCCCCAGCATTTT
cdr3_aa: CSAAREAQPQHF

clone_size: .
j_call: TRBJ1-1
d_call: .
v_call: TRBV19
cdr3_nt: TGTGCCAGTAGCCTACACCGAAAGAACACTGAAGCTTTCTTT
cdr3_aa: CASSLHRKNTEAFF